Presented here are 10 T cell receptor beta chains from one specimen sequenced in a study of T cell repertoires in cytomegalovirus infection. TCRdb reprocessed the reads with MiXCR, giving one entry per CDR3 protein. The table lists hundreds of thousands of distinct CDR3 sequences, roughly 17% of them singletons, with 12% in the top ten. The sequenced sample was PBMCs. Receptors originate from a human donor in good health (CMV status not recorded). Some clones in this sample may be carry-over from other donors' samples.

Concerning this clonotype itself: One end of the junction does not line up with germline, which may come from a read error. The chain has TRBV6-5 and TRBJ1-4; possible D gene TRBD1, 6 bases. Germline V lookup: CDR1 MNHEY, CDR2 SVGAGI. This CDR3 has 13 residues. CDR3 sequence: CASSSETQGARMF. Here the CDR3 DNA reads TGTGCCAGCAGTTCCGAAACACAGGGCGCGCGGATGTTT.

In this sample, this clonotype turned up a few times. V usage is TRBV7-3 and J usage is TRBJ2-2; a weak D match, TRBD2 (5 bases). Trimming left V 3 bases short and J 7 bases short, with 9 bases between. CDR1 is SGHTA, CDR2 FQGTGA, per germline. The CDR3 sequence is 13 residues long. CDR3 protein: CASSFMEVGELFF. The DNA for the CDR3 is TGTGCCAGCAGCTTTATGGAGGTCGGGGAGCTGTTTTTT.

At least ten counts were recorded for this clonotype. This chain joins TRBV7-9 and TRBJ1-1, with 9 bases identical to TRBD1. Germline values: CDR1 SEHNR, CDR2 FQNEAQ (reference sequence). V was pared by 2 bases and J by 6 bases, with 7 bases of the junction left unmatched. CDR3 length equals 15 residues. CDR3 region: CASSLSTGGLSEAFF. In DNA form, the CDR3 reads TGTGCCAGCAGCTTATCGACAGGGGGTTTGTCTGAAGCTTTCTTT.

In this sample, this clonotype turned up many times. The chain's CDR3 is CASSLQVASEDEQFF. The CDR3 coding sequence is TGTGCCAGCAGCTTACAGGTCGCTAGCGAGGATGAGCAGTTCTTC. V usage is TRBV7-2 and J usage is TRBJ2-1; a weak D match, TRBD2 (6 bases). There are 15 residues in the CDR3. V was shortened by 2 bases and J by 8 bases, with 16 bases between the two germline ends. Germline CDR1 is SGHTA and CDR2 is FQGNSA.

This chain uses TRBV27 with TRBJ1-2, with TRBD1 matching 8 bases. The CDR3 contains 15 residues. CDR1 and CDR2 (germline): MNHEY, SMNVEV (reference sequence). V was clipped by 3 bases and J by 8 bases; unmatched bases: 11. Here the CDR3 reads CASSLSKGQGYGYTF. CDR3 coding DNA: TGTGCCAGCAGTTTGTCGAAAGGACAGGGATACGGCTACACCTTC.

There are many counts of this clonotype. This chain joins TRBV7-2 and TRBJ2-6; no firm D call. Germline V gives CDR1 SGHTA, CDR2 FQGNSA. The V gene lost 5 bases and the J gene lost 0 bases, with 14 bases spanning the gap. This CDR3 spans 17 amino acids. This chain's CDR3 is CASSRSSGNSGANVLTF. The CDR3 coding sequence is TGTGCCAGCAGCCGAAGTTCAGGAAACTCTGGGGCCAACGTCCTGACTTTC.

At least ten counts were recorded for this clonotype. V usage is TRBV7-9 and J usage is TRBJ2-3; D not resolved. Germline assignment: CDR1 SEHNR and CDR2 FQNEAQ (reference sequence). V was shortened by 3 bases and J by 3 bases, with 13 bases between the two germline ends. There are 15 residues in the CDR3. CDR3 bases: TGTGCCAGCAGCTTTAGAAGAGCGTATACAGATACGCAGTATTTT. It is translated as CASSFRRAYTDTQYF.

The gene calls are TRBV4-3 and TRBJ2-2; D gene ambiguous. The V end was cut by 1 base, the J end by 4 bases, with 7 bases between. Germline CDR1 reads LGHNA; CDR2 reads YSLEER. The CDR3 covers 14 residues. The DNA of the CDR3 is TGCGCCAGCAGCCAAGTGGATTTCACCGGGGAGCTGTTTTTT. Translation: CASSQVDFTGELFF.

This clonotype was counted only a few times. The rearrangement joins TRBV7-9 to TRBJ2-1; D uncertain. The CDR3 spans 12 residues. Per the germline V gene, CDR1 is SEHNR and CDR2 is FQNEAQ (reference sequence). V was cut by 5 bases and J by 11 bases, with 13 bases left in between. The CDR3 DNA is TGTGCCAGCAGCGTCTTAGGACCCCAGCAGTTCTTC. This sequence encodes CASSVLGPQQFF.

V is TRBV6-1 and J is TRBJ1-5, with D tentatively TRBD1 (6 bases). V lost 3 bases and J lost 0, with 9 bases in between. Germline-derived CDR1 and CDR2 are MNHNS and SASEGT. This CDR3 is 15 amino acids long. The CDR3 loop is CASSDGGGSNQPQHF. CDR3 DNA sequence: TGTGCCAGCAGTGATGGGGGCGGTAGCAATCAGCCCCAGCATTTT.